These 22 T cell receptor beta chains came from one sample sequenced in a study of control samples from healthy donors and cancer patients. Assay used: immunoSEQ multiplex PCR; TCRdb lists only in-frame clones, some missing. Here the sample spans around 93,000 clones, around nine tenths being singletons. The sequencing input was blood. The receptor source for this set is a human donor in good health. The donor label of this sample is uncertain.

The chain recombines TRBV3-1 (or the pseudogene TRBV3-2) with TRBJ2-7, with TRBD1 matching 9 bases. The CDR3 has 15 residues. CDR1 LGHDT and CDR2 YNNKEL come from the germline V gene (reference sequence). J lost 3 bases, V lost 3 bases, and 6 bases had no gene match. CDR3 coding DNA: TGTGCCAGCAGCCACGACCGGGACAGGGACTACGAGCAGTACGTC. The encoded protein is CASSHDRDRDYEQYV.

This rearrangement joins TRBV27 to TRBJ1-2, with 7 bases identical to TRBD1. Germline CDR1 reads MNHEY; CDR2 reads SMNVEV (reference sequence). CDR3 length: 14 residues. The ends lost 6 bases at V and 5 bases at J; junction bases unmatched: 9. The CDR3 bases are TGTGCCAGCAGCCCACTTGTGGGACAGTATGGCTACACCTTC. Its translation is CASSPLVGQYGYTF.

The chain uses TRBV7-7 and TRBJ2-7, with 7 bases aligning to TRBD1. CDR1 SSHAT and CDR2 FNYEAQ come from the germline V gene (reference sequence). After removal of 1 base from V and 0 bases from J, the junction contained 3 bases not matched to a gene. This CDR3 spans 15 amino acids. The CDR3 DNA is TGTGCCAGCAGCTTAGGGGACAGCGACTCCTACGAGCAGTACTTC. This sequence encodes CASSLGDSDSYEQYF.

The V call is TRBV3-1 (or the pseudogene TRBV3-2), the J call TRBJ2-1; unclear D gene. The germline V gene encodes CDR1 LGHDT and CDR2 YNNKEL (reference sequence). V lost 4 bases and J 8 bases, leaving 12 bases between the germline ends. There are 13 residues in the CDR3. In DNA, the CDR3 is TGTGCCAGCAGCCTAATATCGGGCTATGAGCAGTTCTTC. The encoded protein is CASSLISGYEQFF.

The chain couples TRBV3-1 (or the pseudogene TRBV3-2) to TRBJ1-1; 7 positions match TRBD1. V lost 1 base and J lost 2; bases outside the gene matches: 7. This CDR3 region has 16 residues. Germline loops: CDR1 LGHDT, CDR2 YNNKEL (reference sequence). The CDR3 region is CASSQVGGSGNTEAFF. DNA of the CDR3: TGTGCCAGCAGCCAAGTAGGGGGCTCTGGAAACACTGAAGCTTTCTTT.

The rearrangement uses TRBV28 and TRBJ1-6; tentatively, D is TRBD1 (5 bases). Trimming removed 2 bases at V and 1 base at J, with 9 bases between. The CDR3 spans 16 residues. Germline-derived CDR1 and CDR2 are MDHEN and SYDVKM. DNA of the CDR3: TGTGCCAGCAGTTTAGGCAGGGCATCCTATAATTCACCCCTCCACTTT. It is translated as CASSLGRASYNSPLHF.

V is TRBV30 and J is TRBJ2-3; 12 bases line up with TRBD2. The germline CDR1 and CDR2 sequences are GTSNPN and SVGIG (reference sequence). CDR3 size: 17 residues. V gave up 0 bases and J gave up 4 bases; unmatched junction bases: 8. CDR3 coding DNA: TGTGCCTGGAGTGTACCTCGGACTAGCGGGACCGCAGATACGCAGTATTTT. Its translation is CAWSVPRTSGTADTQYF.

The chain combines TRBV4-1 with TRBJ2-5; the match to TRBD1 covers 8 bases. Germline lookup yields CDR1 MGHRA and CDR2 YSYEKL. The CDR3 has 19 residues. The ends lost 0 bases at V and 5 bases at J; junction bases unmatched: 17. Here the CDR3 DNA reads TGCGCCAGCAGCCAAGAAGACTTACAGGGGGTATCGTTTGTTGAGACCCAGTACTTC. Its translation is CASSQEDLQGVSFVETQYF.

The CDR3 sequence is CASSLGSGALYGYTF. CDR3 nucleotide sequence: TGTGCCAGCAGCTTGGGATCGGGGGCCCTCTATGGCTACACCTTC. The chain joins TRBV5-6 to TRBJ1-2; possible D gene TRBD1, 6 bases. Germline V gene sequence: CDR1 SGHDT, CDR2 YYEEEE. V was trimmed by 0 bases and J by 4 bases, leaving 13 bases between them. The CDR3 runs to 15 residues.

This clone is medium-sized by share. The chain recombines TRBV28 with TRBJ1-5, with unresolved D. This CDR3 has 16 residues. V was pared by 6 bases and J by 3 bases, with 18 bases between. Looked up from germline, CDR1 is MDHEN and CDR2 is SYDVKM. CDR3 in amino acids: CASRTHQMTANQPQHF. The CDR3 DNA follows: TGTGCCAGCAGGACGCACCAGATGACTGCCAATCAGCCCCAGCATTTT.

This clone was detected only once. V usage is TRBV2 and J usage is TRBJ2-7; D possibly corresponds to TRBD2 (6 bases). This CDR3 comprises 15 residues. Looked up from germline, CDR1 is SNHLY and CDR2 is FYNNEI. With 4 bases removed from V and 7 bases from J, the gap between germline ends came to 20 bases. CDR3 nucleotide sequence: TGTGCCAGCAGTGCCGGGGGACCTCCCCGGGGGGAGCAGTACTTC. Residues: CASSAGGPPRGEQYF.

The V call is TRBV9, the J call TRBJ2-2, with 7 bases fitting TRBD1. CDR3 size: 15 residues. Germline V lookup: CDR1 SGDLS, CDR2 YYNGEE. The V gene end was trimmed by 2 bases and the J gene end by 6 bases; junction bases not matched to a gene: 7. The CDR3: CASSVEQGLSGELFF. The CDR3 region has the DNA TGTGCCAGCAGCGTCGAACAGGGGTTGTCCGGGGAGCTGTTTTTT.

V gene TRBV18 combines with J gene TRBJ1-2; perhaps TRBD1 as D (6 bases). CDR3 length: 15 amino acids. V lost 3 bases and J 10 bases, leaving 21 bases between the germline ends. From germline, CDR1 is KGHSH and CDR2 LQKENI. DNA of the CDR3: TGTGCCAGCTCACCGGACCCACAGGGTAGAATGACCTACACCTTC. Translated: CASSPDPQGRMTYTF.

This chain connects TRBV9 to TRBJ1-2; D is perhaps TRBD1 (5 bases). The germline CDR1 and CDR2 sequences are SGDLS and YYNGEE. The CDR3 has 14 residues. V was pared by 0 bases and J by 5 bases, with 11 bases between. The CDR3 nucleotides are TGTGCCAGCAGCGTAGAATCAGGGTGGTATGGCTACACCTTC. Its protein is CASSVESGWYGYTF.

The chain carries TRBV30 and TRBJ2-5; 10 nucleotides match TRBD1. V lost 4 bases, J lost 3 bases, and 2 bases stayed unmatched. CDR3 length: 13 residues. Germline values: CDR1 GTSNPN, CDR2 SVGIG (reference sequence). This CDR3 reads CAWKGQGKETQYF. The CDR3 region has the DNA TGTGCCTGGAAGGGACAGGGGAAAGAGACCCAGTACTTC.

The chain uses TRBV19 and TRBJ1-5, with a weak D call TRBD1 (5 bases). V lost 4 bases and J 5 bases, leaving 18 bases between the germline ends. The germline V gene encodes CDR1 LNHDA and CDR2 SQIVND (reference sequence). The CDR3 has 16 residues. CDR3 sequence reads: CASSSPGGVLDQPQHF. The CDR3 bases are TGTGCCAGTAGTAGCCCCGGGGGAGTTCTGGATCAGCCCCAGCATTTT. Complete variable domain (other parts from reference TRBV19 and TRBJ1-5): DGGITQSPKYLFRKEGQNVTLSCEQNLNHDAMYWYRQDPGQGLRLIYYSQIVNDFQKGDIAEGYSVSREKKESFPLTVTSAQKNPTAFYLCASSSPGGVLDQPQHFGDGTRLSIL.

The CDR3 loop is CASSVTLGLNNEQFF. In DNA, the CDR3 is TGTGCCAGCAGCGTAACACTTGGACTTAACAATGAGCAGTTCTTC. The rearrangement uses TRBV9 and TRBJ2-1; a possible D gene is TRBD2 (5 bases). The CDR3 covers 15 residues. Germline CDR1 SGDLS, CDR2 YYNGEE. The V end lost 1 base, the J end lost 5 bases, and 13 bases lay between the germline ends.

The gene calls are TRBV5-4 and TRBJ2-1; D unclear. The CDR3 is 15 amino acids. Per germline, CDR1 SGHNT and CDR2 YYREEE (reference sequence). V lost 0 bases to trimming and J lost 2 bases, with 9 bases between them. Written as DNA, the CDR3 is TGTGCCAGCAGCTTGGTTAGGAGCGCCTACAATGAGCAGTTCTTC. Translation: CASSLVRSAYNEQFF.

The chain recombines TRBV28 with TRBJ1-5, with D maybe TRBD1 (6 bases). Germline CDR1 and CDR2: MDHEN and SYDVKM. Trimming pared 6 bases from V and 7 bases from J, leaving 16 bases between. The CDR3 loop spans 14 amino acids. DNA for the CDR3: TGTGCCAGCAGCTCCCCGGCAGGGGCACAGCCCCAGCATTTT. This encodes CASSSPAGAQPQHF.

The chain has TRBV19 and TRBJ2-1; 7 bases are a match to TRBD1. Germline V CDR1 and CDR2: LNHDA, SQIVND (reference sequence). Trimming cost V 5 bases and J 4 bases; bases outside gene matches: 5. This CDR3 region has 14 residues. The DNA for the CDR3 is TGTGCCAGTAGTGTCCCGGGACAGTACAATGAGCAGTTCTTC. Protein: CASSVPGQYNEQFF.

This chain connects TRBV4-3 to TRBJ1-2; D is unclear. CDR3 size: 15 residues. CDR1 and CDR2 (germline): LGHNA, YSLEER. Trimming removed 0 bases from V and 3 bases from J, with 11 bases in between. The chain's CDR3 is CASSQDRITHYGYTF. In nucleotides, the CDR3 is TGCGCCAGCAGCCAAGATCGGATTACCCACTATGGCTACACCTTC.

J is TRBJ1-1 and V is TRBV7-8; a weak D match, TRBD1 (5 bases). The V and J ends lost 5 bases and 8 bases respectively, with 18 bases between them. CDR1 and CDR2 from the germline V gene are SGHVS and FQNEAQ. The CDR3 is 14 residues long. The CDR3 nucleotides are TGTGCCAGCAGCGTTGGGACGCCCAGAACCGAAGCTTTCTTT. Protein: CASSVGTPRTEAFF.